This TCR beta chain was identified during a study of blood T cell repertoires in COVID-19. Study details: Samples taken during acute and convalescent COVID-19 were collected in the United States, Italy and Spain. T cells, B-cell-depleted T cells, or PBMCs supplied cDNA or gDNA.

Original methodology: It was from reference gene primer amplification that nucleated cell counts were estimated. Sequenced by immunoSEQ multiplex PCR; TCRdb stores in-frame clones only, minus some. The DNA gave D and trimming, while V, J and clone size come from that table. The top ten hold 5.5% to 8% of the sample, which has about 66,000 clones, more than 70% seen once. J was trimmed by 4 bases and V by 2 bases; bases with no gene match: 3. The germline gives CDR1 SGHDT, CDR2 YYEEEE. The CDR3 consists of 13 residues. Sequencing used peripheral blood. This TCR derives from a man aged 50 to 60 with active COVID-19. The chain recombines TRBV5-6 with TRBJ2-7; TRBD1 aligns across 7 bases. The CDR3 DNA sequence: TGTGCCAGCAGCTTTGAGGGGGCATACGAGCAGTACTTC. This sequence encodes CASSFEGAYEQYF.